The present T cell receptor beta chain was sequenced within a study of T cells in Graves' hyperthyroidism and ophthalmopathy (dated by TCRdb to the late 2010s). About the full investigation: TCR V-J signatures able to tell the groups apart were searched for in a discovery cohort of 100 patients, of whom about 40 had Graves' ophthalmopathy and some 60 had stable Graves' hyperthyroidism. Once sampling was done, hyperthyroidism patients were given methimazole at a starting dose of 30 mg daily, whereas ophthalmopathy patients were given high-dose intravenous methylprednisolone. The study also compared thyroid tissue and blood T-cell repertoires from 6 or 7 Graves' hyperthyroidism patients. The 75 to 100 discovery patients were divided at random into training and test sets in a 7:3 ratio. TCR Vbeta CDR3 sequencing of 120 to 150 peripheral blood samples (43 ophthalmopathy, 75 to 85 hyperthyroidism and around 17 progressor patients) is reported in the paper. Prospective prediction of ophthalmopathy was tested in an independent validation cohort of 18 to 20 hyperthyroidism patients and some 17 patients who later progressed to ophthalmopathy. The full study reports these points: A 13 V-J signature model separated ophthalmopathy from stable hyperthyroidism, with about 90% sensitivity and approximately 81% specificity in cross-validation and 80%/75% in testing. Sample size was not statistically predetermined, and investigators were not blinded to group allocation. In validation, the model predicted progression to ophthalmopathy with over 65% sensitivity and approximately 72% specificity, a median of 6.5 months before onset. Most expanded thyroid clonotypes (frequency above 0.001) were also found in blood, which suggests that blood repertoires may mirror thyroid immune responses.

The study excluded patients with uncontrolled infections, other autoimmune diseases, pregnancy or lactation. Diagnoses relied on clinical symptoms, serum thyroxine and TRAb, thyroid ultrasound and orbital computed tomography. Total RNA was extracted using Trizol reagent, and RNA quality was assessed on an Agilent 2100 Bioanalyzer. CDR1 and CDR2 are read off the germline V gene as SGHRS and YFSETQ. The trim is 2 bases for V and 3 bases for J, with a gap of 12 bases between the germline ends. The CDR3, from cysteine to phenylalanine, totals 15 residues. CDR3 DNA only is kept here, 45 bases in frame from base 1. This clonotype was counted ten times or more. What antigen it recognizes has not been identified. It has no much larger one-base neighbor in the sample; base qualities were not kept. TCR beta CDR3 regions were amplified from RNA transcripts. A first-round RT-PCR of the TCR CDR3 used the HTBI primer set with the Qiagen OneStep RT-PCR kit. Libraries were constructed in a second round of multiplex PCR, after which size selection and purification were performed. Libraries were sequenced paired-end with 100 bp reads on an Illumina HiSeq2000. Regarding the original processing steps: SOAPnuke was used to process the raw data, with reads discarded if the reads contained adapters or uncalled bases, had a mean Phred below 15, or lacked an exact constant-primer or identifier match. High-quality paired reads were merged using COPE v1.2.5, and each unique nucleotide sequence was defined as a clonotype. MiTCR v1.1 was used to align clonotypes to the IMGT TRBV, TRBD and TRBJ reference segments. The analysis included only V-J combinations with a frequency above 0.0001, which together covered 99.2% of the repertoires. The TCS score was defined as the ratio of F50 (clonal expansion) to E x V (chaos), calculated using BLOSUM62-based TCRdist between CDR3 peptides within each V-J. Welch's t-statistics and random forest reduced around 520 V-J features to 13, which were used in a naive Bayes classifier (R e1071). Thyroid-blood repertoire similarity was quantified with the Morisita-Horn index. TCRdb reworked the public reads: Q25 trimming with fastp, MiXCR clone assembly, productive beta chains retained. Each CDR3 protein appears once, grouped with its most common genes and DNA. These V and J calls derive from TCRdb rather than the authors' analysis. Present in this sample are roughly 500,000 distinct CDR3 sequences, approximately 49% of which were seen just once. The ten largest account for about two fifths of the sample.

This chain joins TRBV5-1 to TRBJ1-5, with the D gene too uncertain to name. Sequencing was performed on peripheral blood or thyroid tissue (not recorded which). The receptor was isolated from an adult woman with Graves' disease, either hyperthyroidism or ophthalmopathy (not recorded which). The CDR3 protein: CASSFSGSNNQPQHF. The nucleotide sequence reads TGCGCCAGCAGCTTTTCGGGCTCGAACAATCAGCCCCAGCATTTT.